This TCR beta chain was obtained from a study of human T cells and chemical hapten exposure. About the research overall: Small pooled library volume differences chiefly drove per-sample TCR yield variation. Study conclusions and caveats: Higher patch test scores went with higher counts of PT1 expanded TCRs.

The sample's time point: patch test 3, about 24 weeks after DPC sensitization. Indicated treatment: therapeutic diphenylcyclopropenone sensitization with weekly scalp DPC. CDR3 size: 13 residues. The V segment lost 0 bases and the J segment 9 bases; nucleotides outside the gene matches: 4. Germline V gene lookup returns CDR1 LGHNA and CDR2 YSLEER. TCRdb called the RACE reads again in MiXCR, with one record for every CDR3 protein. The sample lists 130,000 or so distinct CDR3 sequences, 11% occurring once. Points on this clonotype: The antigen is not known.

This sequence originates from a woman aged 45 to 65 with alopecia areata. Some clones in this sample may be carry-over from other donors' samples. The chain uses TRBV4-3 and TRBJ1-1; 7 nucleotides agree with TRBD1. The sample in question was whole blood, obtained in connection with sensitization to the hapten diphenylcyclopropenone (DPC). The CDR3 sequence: CASSQDRGQQAFF. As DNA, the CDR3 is TGCGCCAGCAGCCAAGATAGGGGACAGCAAGCTTTCTTT.